This note documents a single T cell receptor (beta chain) sequence. Its antigen is unidentified. These data come from a study of cytomegalovirus exposure and HLA in healthy donors. Study-wide results and caveats: Productive status was seen about 87% or about 30% of the time for most TCR beta V segments in an earlier analysis. One later analysis reportedly identified an Asian-associated ancestry cluster that showed fewer N-insertions than the roughly 670-donor mean. With later analysis, a missense DCLRE1C variant became linked to TCR beta V- and J-gene trimming. Across donors, presence/absence analyses took sequencing depth to be roughly uniform.

PCR primers comprised 60 Vbeta and 13 Jbeta primers. Profiling relied on immunoSEQ multiplex PCR, and the TCRdb table lists in-frame clones only, not all of them. The profile shows under 300,000 clones, roughly 88% of them singletons. The V gene end was trimmed by 4 bases and the J gene end by 8 bases; junction bases not matched to a gene: 3. The CDR3 has 13 amino acids. Per the germline V gene, CDR1 is SQVTM and CDR2 is ANQGSEA. The TCR was taken from a middle-aged man in good health and CMV-seropositive. Sequenced material: PBMCs. The V call is TRBV29-1, the J call TRBJ1-6, with TRBD1 identical over 9 bases. CDR3 in amino acids: CSVGRDRDSPLHF. CDR3 nucleotides: TGCAGCGTTGGCCGGGACAGGGATTCACCCCTCCACTTT.